This T cell receptor (beta chain) was recorded in a study of identical twins. Study-wide results and caveats: Insertion counts were lower in abundant cord blood beta clonotypes, a trend that memory repertoires did not show. Part of the zero-insertion signal could reflect confounding by invariant MAIT and iNKT cells.

A word on this clonotype: Its antigen remains unidentified.

The CDR3 is made up of 14 amino acids. Germline V gene lookup returns CDR1 LNHDA and CDR2 SQIVND (reference sequence). V was pared by 1 base and J by 0 bases, with 7 bases between. A universal primer site came from template switching; cDNA carried unique molecular identifiers. MiXCR was run by TCRdb on the 5' RACE reads, yielding one entry per CDR3 protein. Here the sample spans about 430,000 distinct CDR3 sequences, roughly 20% being singletons. The gene calls are TRBV19 and TRBJ2-7; D uncertain. This clonotype was sampled from a man in his forties or fifties in good health. The sample comprised naive T cells sorted from blood. The CDR3, as DNA: TGTGCCAGTAGTATAGTTGGCAGCTCCTACGAGCAGTACTTC. This sequence encodes CASSIVGSSYEQYF.